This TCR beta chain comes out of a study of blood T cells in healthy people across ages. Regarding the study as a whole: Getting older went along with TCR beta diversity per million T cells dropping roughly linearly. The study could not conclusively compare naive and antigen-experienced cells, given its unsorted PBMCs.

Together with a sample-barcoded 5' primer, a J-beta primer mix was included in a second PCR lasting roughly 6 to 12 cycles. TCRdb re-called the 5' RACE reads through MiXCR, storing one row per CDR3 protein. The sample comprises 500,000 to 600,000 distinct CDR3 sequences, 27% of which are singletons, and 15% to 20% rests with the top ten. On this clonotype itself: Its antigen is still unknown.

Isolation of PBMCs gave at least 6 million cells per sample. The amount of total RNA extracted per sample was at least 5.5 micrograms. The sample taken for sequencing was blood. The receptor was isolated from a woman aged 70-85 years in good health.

CDR3 in amino acids: CSVLDYESSYEQYF. In nucleotides, the CDR3 is TGCAGCGTCCTCGACTACGAGAGCTCCTACGAGCAGTACTTC. This chain connects TRBV29-1 to TRBJ2-7; D perhaps matches TRBD2 (5 bases). This CDR3 comprises 14 residues. Germline CDR1 and CDR2: SQVTM and ANQGSEA. Deletions cut 6 bases from V and 0 bases from J, with 15 bases between.